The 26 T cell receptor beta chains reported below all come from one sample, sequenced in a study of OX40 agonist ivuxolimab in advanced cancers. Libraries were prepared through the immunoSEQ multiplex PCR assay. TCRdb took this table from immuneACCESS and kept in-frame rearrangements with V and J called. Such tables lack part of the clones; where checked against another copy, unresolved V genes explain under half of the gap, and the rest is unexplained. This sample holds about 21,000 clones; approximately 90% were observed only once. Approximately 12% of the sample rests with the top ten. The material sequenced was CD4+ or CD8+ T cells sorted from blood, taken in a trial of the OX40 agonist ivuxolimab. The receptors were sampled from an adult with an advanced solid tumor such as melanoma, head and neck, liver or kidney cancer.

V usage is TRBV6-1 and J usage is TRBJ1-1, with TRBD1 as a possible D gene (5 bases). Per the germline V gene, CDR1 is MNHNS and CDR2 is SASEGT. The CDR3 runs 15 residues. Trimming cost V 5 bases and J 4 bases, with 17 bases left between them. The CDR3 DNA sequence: TGTGCCAGCAGTAGGGCTCCAGGGTTGAGCACTGAAGCTTTCTTT. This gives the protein CASSRAPGLSTEAFF.

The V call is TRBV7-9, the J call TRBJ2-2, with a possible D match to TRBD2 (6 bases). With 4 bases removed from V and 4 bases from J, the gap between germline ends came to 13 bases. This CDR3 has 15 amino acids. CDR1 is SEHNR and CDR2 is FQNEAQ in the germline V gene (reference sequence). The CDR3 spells CASSSRGGITGELFF. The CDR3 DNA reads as TGTGCCAGCAGCTCGAGAGGAGGGATCACCGGGGAGCTGTTTTTT.

As DNA, the CDR3 is TGTGCCAGCAGCGTTCTAGGGGGGAACTATGGCTACACCTTC. Its translation is CASSVLGGNYGYTF. The J gene is TRBJ1-2, the V gene TRBV9; D may be TRBD1 (6 bases). The germline V gene encodes CDR1 SGDLS and CDR2 YYNGEE. Trimming took 2 bases from V and 2 from J, leaving 10 bases between them. CDR3 length: 14 residues.

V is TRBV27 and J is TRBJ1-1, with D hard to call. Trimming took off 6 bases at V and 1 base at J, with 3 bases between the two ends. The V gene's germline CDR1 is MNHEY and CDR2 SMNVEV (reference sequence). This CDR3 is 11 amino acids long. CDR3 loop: CASSRNTEAFF. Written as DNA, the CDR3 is TGTGCCAGCAGCCGGAACACTGAAGCTTTCTTT.

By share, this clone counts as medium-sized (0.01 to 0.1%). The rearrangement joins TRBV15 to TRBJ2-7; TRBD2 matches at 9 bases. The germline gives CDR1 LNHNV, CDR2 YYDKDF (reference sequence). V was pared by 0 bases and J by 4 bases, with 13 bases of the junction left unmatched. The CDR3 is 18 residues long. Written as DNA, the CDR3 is TGTGCCACCAGCAGAGATCAAGCGGGGGGAAATCCATCATACGAGCAGTACTTC. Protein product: CATSRDQAGGNPSYEQYF.

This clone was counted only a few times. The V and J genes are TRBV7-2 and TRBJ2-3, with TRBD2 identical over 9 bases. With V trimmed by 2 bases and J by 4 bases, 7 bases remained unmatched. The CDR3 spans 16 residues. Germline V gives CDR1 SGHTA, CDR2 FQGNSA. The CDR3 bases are TGTGCCAGCAGCTTAAGGCTAGCGGGACTCGCAGATACGCAGTATTTT. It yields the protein CASSLRLAGLADTQYF. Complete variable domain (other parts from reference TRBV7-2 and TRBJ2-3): GAGVSQSPSNKVTEKGKDVELRCDPISGHTALYWYRQSLGQGLEFLIYFQGNSAPDKSGLPSDRFSAERTGGSVSTLTIQRTQQEDSAVYLCASSLRLAGLADTQYFGPGTRLTVL.

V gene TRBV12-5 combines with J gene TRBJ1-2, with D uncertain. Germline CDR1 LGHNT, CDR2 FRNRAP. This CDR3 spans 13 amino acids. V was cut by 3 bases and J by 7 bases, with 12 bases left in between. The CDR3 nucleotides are TGTGCTAGTGGTTTTGGGGATTTGGCTGGCTACACCTTC. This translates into CASGFGDLAGYTF.

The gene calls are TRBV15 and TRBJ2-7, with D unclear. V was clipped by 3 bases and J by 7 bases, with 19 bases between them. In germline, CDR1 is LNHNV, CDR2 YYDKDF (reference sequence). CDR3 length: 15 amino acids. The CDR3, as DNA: TGTGCCACCAGCAGGGACCGGGCCCCCCTCGGAGAGCAGTACTTC. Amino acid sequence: CATSRDRAPLGEQYF.

This CDR3 reads CASSVGADTQYF. The CDR3 bases are TGTGCCAGCAGCGTAGGCGCAGATACGCAGTATTTT. The V call is TRBV9, the J call TRBJ2-3; D not certain. Germline CDR1 reads SGDLS; CDR2 reads YYNGEE. Trimming shortened V by 0 bases and J by 4 bases, and 3 bases separated the two germline ends. This CDR3 spans 12 amino acids.

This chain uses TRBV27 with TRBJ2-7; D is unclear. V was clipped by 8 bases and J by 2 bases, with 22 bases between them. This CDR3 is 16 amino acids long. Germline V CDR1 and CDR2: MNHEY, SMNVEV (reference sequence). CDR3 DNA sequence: TGTGCCAGCTCTACTCTTGCGGAAACCACAACCTACGAGCAGTACTTC. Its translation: CASSTLAETTTYEQYF.

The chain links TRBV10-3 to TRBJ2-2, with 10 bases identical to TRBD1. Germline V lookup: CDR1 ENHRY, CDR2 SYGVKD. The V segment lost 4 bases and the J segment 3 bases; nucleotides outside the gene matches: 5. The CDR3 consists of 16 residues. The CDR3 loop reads CAISARDRGDTGELFF. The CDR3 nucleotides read TGTGCCATCAGTGCTCGGGACAGGGGCGACACCGGGGAGCTGTTTTTT.

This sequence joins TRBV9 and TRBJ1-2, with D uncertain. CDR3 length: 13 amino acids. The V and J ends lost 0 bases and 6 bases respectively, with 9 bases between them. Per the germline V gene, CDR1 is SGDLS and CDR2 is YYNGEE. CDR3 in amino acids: CASSVGGRDGYTF. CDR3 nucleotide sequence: TGTGCCAGCAGCGTAGGAGGGCGGGATGGCTACACCTTC. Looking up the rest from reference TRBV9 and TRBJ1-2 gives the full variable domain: DSGVTQTPKHLITATGQRVTLRCSPRSGDLSVYWYQQSLDQGLQFLIQYYNGEERAKGNILERFSAQQFPDLHSELNLSSLELGDSALYFCASSVGGRDGYTFGSGTRLTVV.

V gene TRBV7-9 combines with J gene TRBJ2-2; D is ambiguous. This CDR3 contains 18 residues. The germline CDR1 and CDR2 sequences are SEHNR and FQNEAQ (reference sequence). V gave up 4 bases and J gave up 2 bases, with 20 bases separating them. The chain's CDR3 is CASSSAWRGRDNTGELFF. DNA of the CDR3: TGTGCCAGCAGCTCCGCCTGGAGAGGAAGAGACAACACCGGGGAGCTGTTTTTT.

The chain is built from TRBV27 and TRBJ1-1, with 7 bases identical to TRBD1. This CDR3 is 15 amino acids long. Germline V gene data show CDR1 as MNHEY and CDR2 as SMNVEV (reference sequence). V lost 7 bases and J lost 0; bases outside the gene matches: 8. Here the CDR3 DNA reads TGTGCCAGCAAGCCCACGGGACAGTTGAACACTGAAGCTTTCTTT. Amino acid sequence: CASKPTGQLNTEAFF.

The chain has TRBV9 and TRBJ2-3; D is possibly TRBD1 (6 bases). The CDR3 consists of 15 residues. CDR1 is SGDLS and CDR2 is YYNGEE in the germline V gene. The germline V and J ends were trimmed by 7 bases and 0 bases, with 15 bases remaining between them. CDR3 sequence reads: CASSSGTQSTDTQYF. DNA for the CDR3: TGTGCCAGCTCCTCCGGGACACAGAGCACAGATACGCAGTATTTT.

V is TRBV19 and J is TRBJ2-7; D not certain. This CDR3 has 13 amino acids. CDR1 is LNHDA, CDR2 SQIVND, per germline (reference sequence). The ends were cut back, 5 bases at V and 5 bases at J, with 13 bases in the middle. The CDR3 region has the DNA TGTGCCAGTAGTCTCTCCCGGTGGGACGAGCAGTACTTC. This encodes CASSLSRWDEQYF. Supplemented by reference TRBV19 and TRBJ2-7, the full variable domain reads DGGITQSPKYLFRKEGQNVTLSCEQNLNHDAMYWYRQDPGQGLRLIYYSQIVNDFQKGDIAEGYSVSREKKESFPLTVTSAQKNPTAFYLCASSLSRWDEQYFGPGTRLTVT.

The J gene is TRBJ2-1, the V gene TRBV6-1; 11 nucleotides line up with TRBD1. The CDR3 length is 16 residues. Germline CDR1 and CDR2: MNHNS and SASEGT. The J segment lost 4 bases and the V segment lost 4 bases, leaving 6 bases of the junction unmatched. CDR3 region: CASSVSGTGGYNEQFF. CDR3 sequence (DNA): TGTGCCAGCAGTGTTTCCGGGACAGGGGGTTACAATGAGCAGTTCTTC.

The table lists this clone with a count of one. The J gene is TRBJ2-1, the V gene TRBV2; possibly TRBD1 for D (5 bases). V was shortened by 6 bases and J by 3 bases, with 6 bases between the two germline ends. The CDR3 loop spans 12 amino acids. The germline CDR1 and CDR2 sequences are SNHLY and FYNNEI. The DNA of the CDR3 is TGTGCCAGCAGGGGGCGCTACAATGAGCAGTTCTTC. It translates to CASRGRYNEQFF.

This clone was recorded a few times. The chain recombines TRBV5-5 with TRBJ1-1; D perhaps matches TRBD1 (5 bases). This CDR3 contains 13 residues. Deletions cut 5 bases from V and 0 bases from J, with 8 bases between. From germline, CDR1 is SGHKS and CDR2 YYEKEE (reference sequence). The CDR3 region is CASRQDLNTEAFF. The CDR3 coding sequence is TGTGCCAGCAGACAGGATTTGAACACTGAAGCTTTCTTT.

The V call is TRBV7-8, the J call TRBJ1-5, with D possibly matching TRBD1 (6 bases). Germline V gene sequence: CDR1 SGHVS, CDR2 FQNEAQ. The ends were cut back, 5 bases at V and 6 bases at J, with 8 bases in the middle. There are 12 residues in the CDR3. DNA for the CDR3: TGTGCCAGCAGCGAGGGGGGTCAGCCCCAGCATTTT. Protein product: CASSEGGQPQHF.

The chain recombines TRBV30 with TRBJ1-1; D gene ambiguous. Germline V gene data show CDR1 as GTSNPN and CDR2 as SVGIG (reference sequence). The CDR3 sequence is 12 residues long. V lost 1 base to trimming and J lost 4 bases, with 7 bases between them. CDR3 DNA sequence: TGTGCCTGGAGTGAAACGTCCACTGAAGCTTTCTTT. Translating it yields CAWSETSTEAFF.

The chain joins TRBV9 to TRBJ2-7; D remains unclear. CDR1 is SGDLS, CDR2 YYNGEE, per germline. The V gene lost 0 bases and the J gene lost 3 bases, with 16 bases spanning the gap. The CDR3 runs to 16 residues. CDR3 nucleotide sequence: TGTGCCAGCAGCGTAGGTGACCCTCTCCCCCGCTACGAGCAGTACTTC. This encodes CASSVGDPLPRYEQYF. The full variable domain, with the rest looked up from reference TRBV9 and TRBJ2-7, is DSGVTQTPKHLITATGQRVTLRCSPRSGDLSVYWYQQSLDQGLQFLIQYYNGEERAKGNILERFSAQQFPDLHSELNLSSLELGDSALYFCASSVGDPLPRYEQYFGPGTRLTVT.

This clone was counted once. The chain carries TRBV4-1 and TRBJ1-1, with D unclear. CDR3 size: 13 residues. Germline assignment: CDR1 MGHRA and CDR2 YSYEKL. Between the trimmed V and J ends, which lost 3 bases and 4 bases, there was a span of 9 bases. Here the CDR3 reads CASSQGSGTEAFF. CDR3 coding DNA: TGCGCCAGCAGCCAGGGGAGCGGCACTGAAGCTTTCTTT.

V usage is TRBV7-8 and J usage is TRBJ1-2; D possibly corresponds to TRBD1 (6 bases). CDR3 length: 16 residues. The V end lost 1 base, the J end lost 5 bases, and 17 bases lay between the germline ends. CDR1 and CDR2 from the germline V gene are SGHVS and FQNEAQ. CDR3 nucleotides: TGTGCCAGCAGCTTAGAGGTTGAACAGGGTCCTTATGGCTACACCTTC. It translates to CASSLEVEQGPYGYTF. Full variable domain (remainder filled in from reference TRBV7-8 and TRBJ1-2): GAGVSQSPRYKVAKRGQDVALRCDPISGHVSLFWYQQALGQGPEFLTYFQNEAQLDKSGLPSDRFFAERPEGSVSTLKIQRTQQEDSAVYLCASSLEVEQGPYGYTFGSGTRLTVV.

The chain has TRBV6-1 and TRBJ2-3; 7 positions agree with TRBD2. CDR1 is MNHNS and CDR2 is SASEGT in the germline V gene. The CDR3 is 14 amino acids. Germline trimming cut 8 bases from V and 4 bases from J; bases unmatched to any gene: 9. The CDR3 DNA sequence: TGTGCCAGCGAGAAGGGCGGGAGCCCAGATACGCAGTATTTT. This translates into CASEKGGSPDTQYF.

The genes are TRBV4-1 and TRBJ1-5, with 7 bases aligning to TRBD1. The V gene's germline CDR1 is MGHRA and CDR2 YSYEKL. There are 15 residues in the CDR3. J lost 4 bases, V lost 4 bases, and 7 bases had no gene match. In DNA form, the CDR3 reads TGCGCCAGCAGCCCTCGACAGGGAGGGAATCAGCCCCAGCATTTT. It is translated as CASSPRQGGNQPQHF.